These T cell receptor beta chains were read from a single sample in a study of blood T cell repertoires in COVID-19. This table comes from immunoSEQ multiplex PCR, and its TCRdb copy is limited to in-frame clones, with some not included. This table has roughly 230,000 clones, 65% to 85% appearing once. The sequenced sample consisted of peripheral blood. Receptor source: a man aged 45-60 years with active or convalescent COVID-19. Each CDR3 is given with its conserved first and last residue. The D gene is left open where the match is weak.

V	D	J	DNA	CDR3
TRBV18	.	TRBJ2-1	TGTGCCAGCTCACCAAGTACCGGGACTCAGTATATCTATGAGCAGTTCTTC	CASSPSTGTQYIYEQFF
TRBV19	.	TRBJ1-5	TGTGCCAGTAGTATCCAAGGGGTTCAGCCCCAGCATTTT	CASSIQGVQPQHF
TRBV7-2	TRBD2	TRBJ2-3	TGTGCCAGCAGCTTTGCGGGAGCCCCTCTGGATACGCAGTATTTT	CASSFAGAPLDTQYF
TRBV6-5	.	TRBJ1-5	TGTGCCAGCAGCCTTGACAGGACCAATCAGCCCCAGCATTTT	CASSLDRTNQPQHF
TRBV4-2	.	TRBJ1-3	TGTGCCAGCAGCCCCGGGCGGGAGGCCTCTGGAAACACCATATATTTT	CASSPGREASGNTIYF
TRBV11-1	TRBD2	TRBJ2-7	TGTGCCAGCAGCTTAGTGGGAGGGGTGAAGTACTTC	CASSLVGGVKYF
TRBV27	TRBD1	TRBJ1-4	TGTGCCAGCAGTCTGGGACAGGGGTATGAAAAACTGTTTTTT	CASSLGQGYEKLFF
TRBV3-1/TRBV3-2	TRBD1	TRBJ1-2	TGTGCCAGCAGCCAAGATAGGGACAGCTTCTATGGCTACACCTTC	CASSQDRDSFYGYTF
TRBV20-1	.	TRBJ1-5	TGCAGTGCTAGTAGACAGGACCAGCCCCAGCATTTT	CSASRQDQPQHF
TRBV11-2	.	TRBJ1-4	TGTGCCAGCAGCTTTCTCCGGGGGGGGGAAAAACTGTTTTTT	CASSFLRGGEKLFF
TRBV6-5	TRBD2	TRBJ2-1	TGTGCCAGCAGTTCTAGCGGGGGGCTCCACAATGAGCAGTTCTTC	CASSSSGGLHNEQFF